This T cell receptor (beta chain) was documented in a study of metastatic and nonmetastatic thyroid tumors. About the research overall: Comparative analysis of repertoires was undertaken across blood and tumor or nodule tissue obtained from malignant and benign thyroid patients. Study-level points and caveats: Benign nodules reportedly had significantly lower TCR beta diversity than malignant thyroid tumors in blood and tumor.

Trimming at V came to 4 bases and at J to 13 bases, leaving 10 bases not matched to a gene. There are 13 residues in the CDR3. Germline CDR1 and CDR2: SGHDN and FVKESK. Ahead of thyroid surgery, no patient had received treatment of any kind. This clone occurred a few times. The antigen remains undetermined. Per the study methods: The distant-metastasis classifier for papillary thyroid cancer was built from CDR3 differences across clinicopathological groups. Through MiXCR, TCRdb re-clonotyped the PCR reads. TCRdb, rather than the study authors, made the V and J calls. The profile covers tens of thousands of clones, with roughly 27% appearing a single time and approximately 15% taken by the ten largest.

The source of this sequence is a male donor with papillary thyroid cancer or a benign thyroid nodule (not recorded which). Some clones in this sample may be carry-over from other donors' samples. Sequencing was carried out using tumor tissue. This rearrangement joins TRBV14 to TRBJ1-1; TRBD1 matches 9 bases. CDR3 DNA: TGTGCCAGCAGCCCGGGACAGGGAGGTACTGGTTTCTTT. It translates to CASSPGQGGTGFF.